This TCR beta chain was captured by sequencing in a study of OX40 agonist ivuxolimab in advanced cancers. Study at large: Patients were treated with intravenous ivuxolimab, dosed at 0.01 to 10 mg/kg and infused every 2 weeks.

About this clone itself: Its antigen remains unknown.

Findings and limits, study-wide: Expanded clones belonging to CD8+ T cells outnumbered, on average, those of CD4+.

Germline CDR1 is ENHRY and CDR2 is SYGVKD. V shed 0 bases, J shed 2 bases, and the junction held 2 bases outside the gene matches. This CDR3 is built from 15 residues. The assay was immunoSEQ multiplex PCR, and TCRdb's table has in-frame clones only and misses some. This sample has approximately 28,000 clones, with 84% found just once. The TCR sequence derives from an adult with an advanced solid tumor such as melanoma, head and neck, liver or kidney cancer. The genes are TRBV10-3 and TRBJ2-3; 7 bases are a match to TRBD2. Sample: CD4+ or CD8+ T cells sorted from blood, taken in a trial of the OX40 agonist ivuxolimab. DNA for the CDR3: TGTGCCATCAGTGAGTCGGGGGGGAACACAGATACGCAGTATTTT. Translated: CAISESGGNTDTQYF.